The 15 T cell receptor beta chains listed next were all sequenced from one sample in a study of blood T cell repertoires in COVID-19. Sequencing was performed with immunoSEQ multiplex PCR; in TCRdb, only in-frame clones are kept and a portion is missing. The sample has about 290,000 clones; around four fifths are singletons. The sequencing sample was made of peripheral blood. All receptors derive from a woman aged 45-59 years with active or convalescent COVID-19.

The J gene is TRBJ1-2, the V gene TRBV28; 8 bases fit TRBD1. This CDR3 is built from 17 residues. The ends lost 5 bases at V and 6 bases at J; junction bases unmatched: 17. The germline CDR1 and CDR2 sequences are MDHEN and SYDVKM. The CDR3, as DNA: TGTGCCAGCAGTCCCATAGGACAGGGAAGCTCTCCCCATGGCTACACCTTC. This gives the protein CASSPIGQGSSPHGYTF.

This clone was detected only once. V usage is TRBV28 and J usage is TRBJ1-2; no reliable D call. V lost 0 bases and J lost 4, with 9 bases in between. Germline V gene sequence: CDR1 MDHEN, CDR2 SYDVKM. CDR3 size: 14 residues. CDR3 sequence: CASSLWRGSYGYTF. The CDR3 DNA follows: TGTGCCAGCAGTTTATGGAGAGGGTCCTATGGCTACACCTTC.

CDR3 nucleotides: TGTGCCAGCAGTTTACTAGTGAACACTGAAGCTTTCTTT. Its protein product is CASSLLVNTEAFF. V gene TRBV6-6 combines with J gene TRBJ1-1; D unclear. Germline V gene lookup returns CDR1 MNHNY and CDR2 SVGAGI (reference sequence). The CDR3 is 13 amino acids. Trimming shortened V by 4 bases and J by 0 bases, and 6 bases separated the two germline ends.

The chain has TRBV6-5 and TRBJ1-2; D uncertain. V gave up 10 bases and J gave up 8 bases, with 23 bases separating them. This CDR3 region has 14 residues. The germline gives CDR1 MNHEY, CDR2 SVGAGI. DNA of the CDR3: TGTGCCACGTTACCCCCGGGGATTGCAAGGGGCTACACCTTC. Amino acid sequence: CATLPPGIARGYTF.

CDR3 in DNA: TGTGCCACCCGGCGAGGCACTGAAGCTTTCTTT. Translation gives CATRRGTEAFF. The chain has TRBV10-3 and TRBJ1-1; D is unclear. This CDR3 comprises 11 residues. Trimming removed 10 bases from V and 4 bases from J, with 10 bases in between. Germline CDR1 ENHRY, CDR2 SYGVKD.

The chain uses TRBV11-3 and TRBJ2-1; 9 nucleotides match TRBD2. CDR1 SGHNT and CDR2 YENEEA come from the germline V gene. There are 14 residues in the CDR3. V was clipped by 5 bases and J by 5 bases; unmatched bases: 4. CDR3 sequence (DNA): TGTGCCAGCAGCCCCCGGACTAGCGACAATGAGCAGTTCTTC. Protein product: CASSPRTSDNEQFF. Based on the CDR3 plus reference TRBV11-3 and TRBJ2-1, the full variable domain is EAGVVQSPRYKIIEKKQPVAFWCNPISGHNTLYWYLQNLGQGPELLIRYENEEAVDDSQLPKDRFSAERLKGVDSTLKIQPAELGDSAVYLCASSPRTSDNEQFFGPGTRLTVL.

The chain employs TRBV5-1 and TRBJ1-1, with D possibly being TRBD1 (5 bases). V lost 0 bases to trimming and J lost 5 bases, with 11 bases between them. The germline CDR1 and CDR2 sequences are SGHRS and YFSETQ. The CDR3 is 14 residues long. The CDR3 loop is CASSLGQEGTEAFF. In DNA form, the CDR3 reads TGCGCCAGCAGCTTGGGCCAGGAGGGGACTGAAGCTTTCTTT.

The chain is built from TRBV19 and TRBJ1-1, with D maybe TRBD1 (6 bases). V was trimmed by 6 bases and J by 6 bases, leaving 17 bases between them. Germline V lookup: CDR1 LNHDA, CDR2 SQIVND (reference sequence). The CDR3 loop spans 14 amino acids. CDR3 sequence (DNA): TGTGCCAGTAGGCCCCCGGGGGGCAGCTCTGAAGCTTTCTTT. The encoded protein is CASRPPGGSSEAFF.

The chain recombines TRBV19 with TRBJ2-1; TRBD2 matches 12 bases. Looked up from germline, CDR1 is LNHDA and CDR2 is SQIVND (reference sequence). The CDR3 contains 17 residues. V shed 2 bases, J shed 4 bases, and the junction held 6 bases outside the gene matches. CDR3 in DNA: TGTGCCAGTAGTATACGGAGGACTAGCGGGACGTACAATGAGCAGTTCTTC. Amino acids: CASSIRRTSGTYNEQFF.

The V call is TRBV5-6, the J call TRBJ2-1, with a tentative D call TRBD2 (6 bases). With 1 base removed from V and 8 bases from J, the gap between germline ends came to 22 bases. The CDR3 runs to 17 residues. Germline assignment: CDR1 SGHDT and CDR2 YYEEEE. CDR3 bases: TGTGCCAGCAGCTTGTGGGGCAGGCCTGATGGGAGGTATGAGCAGTTCTTC. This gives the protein CASSLWGRPDGRYEQFF.

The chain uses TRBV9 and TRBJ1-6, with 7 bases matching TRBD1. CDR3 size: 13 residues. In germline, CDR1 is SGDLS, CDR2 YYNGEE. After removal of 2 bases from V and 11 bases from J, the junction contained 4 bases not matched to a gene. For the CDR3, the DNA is TGTGCCAGCAGCGTTACGCAGGGGGCACCCCTCCACTTT. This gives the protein CASSVTQGAPLHF.

This CDR3 reads CASSLSGQGAFGYTF. The CDR3 nucleotides read TGTGCCAGCAGTTTATCAGGACAGGGGGCGTTTGGCTACACCTTC. The chain uses TRBV27 and TRBJ1-2; TRBD1 matches at 11 bases. Trimming took 0 bases from V and 7 from J; bases not matched to a gene: 4. CDR3 length equals 15 residues. Germline lookup yields CDR1 MNHEY and CDR2 SMNVEV (reference sequence).

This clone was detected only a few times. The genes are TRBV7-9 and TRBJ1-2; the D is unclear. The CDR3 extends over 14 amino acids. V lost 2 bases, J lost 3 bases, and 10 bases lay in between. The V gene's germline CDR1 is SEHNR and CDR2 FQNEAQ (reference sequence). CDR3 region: CASSLYGVDYGYTF. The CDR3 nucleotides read TGTGCCAGCAGCTTATACGGGGTGGACTATGGCTACACCTTC.

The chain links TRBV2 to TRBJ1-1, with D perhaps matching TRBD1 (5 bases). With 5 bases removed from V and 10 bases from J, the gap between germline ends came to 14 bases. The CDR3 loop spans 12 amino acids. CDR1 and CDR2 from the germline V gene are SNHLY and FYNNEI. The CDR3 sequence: CASSKFGAGAFF. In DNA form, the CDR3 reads TGTGCCAGCAGTAAGTTTGGGGCTGGAGCTTTCTTT. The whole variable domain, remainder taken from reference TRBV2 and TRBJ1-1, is EPEVTQTPSHQVTQMGQEVILRCVPISNHLYFYWYRQILGQKVEFLVSFYNNEISEKSEIFDDQFSVERPDGSNFTLKIRSTKLEDSAMYFCASSKFGAGAFFGQGTRLTVV.

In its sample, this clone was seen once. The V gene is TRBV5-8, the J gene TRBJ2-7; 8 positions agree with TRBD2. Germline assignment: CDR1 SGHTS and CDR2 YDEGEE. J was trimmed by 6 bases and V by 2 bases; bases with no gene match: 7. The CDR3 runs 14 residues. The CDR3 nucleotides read TGTGCCAGCAGCTTTATGACTAGCGTGGCCGAGCAGTACTTC. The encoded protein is CASSFMTSVAEQYF.